The TCR beta chain under discussion was sequenced for a study of control samples from healthy donors and cancer patients. The data were produced by immunoSEQ multiplex PCR, yet TCRdb's version contains in-frame clones alone and is incomplete. The sample has about 140,000 clones, approximately 94% seen once. Germline V gene lookup returns CDR1 SGDLS and CDR2 YYNGEE. CDR3 length: 15 residues. V lost 4 bases to trimming and J lost 5 bases, with 13 bases between them. This clone was found once. The sequenced sample was blood. This TCR was recovered from a man aged 35 to 55 in good health. V gene TRBV9 combines with J gene TRBJ1-6; the D gene is possibly TRBD1 (5 bases). CDR3 amino acids: CASSPGQSHNSPLHF. DNA of the CDR3: TGTGCCAGCAGCCCAGGGCAAAGCCATAATTCACCCCTCCACTTT.